This section outlines one T cell receptor (beta chain) sequence together with its context. The age range of participants was about 18 to 90 years, with residence in about 25 US areas. The authors' processing: From reference gene primer amplification, estimates of nucleated cell counts were derived. TCRdb keeps only in-frame clones here, not all; method: immunoSEQ multiplex PCR. V, J and clone size are taken as reported in that table, and D and trimming were inferred from the DNA itself. The profile shows 200,000 to 250,000 clones, 83% of them singletons. The entry originates in a study of blood T cell repertoires in COVID-19. As for the study in general: From the United States, Italy and Spain came samples of acute and convalescent COVID-19.

In germline, CDR1 is LNHDA, CDR2 SQIVND (reference sequence). CDR3 size: 15 residues. Germline trimming cut 7 bases from V and 2 bases from J; bases unmatched to any gene: 5. This chain connects TRBV19 to TRBJ1-5; 10 nucleotides align to TRBD1. This TCR derives from a woman in her 50s who had been exposed to COVID-19. Material: PBMCs or T cells enriched from blood (not recorded which). The CDR3 DNA reads as TGTGCCAGTATGGTGGGGACAGGGGGCAATCAGCCCCAGCATTTT. This translates into CASMVGTGGNQPQHF. Supplemented by reference TRBV19 and TRBJ1-5, the full variable domain reads DGGITQSPKYLFRKEGQNVTLSCEQNLNHDAMYWYRQDPGQGLRLIYYSQIVNDFQKGDIAEGYSVSREKKESFPLTVTSAQKNPTAFYLCASMVGTGGNQPQHFGDGTRLSIL.